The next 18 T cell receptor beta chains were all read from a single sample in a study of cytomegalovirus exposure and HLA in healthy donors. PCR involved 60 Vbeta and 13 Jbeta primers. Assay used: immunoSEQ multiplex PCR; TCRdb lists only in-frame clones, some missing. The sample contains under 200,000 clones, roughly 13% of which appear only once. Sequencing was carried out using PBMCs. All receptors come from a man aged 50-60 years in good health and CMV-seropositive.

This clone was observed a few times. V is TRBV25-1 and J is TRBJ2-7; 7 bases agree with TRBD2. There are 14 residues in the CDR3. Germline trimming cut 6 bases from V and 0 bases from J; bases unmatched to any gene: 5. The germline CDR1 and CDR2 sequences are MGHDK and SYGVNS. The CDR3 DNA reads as TGTGCCAGCAGATCCGGGGGGACCTCCTACGAGCAGTACTTC. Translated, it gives CASRSGGTSYEQYF.

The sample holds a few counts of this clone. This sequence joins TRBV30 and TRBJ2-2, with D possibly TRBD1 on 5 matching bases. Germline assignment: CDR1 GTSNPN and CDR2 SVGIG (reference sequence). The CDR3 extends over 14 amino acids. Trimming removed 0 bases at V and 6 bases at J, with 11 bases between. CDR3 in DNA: TGTGCCTGGAGTGTGAAGGGGATGGCCGGGGAGCTGTTTTTT. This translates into CAWSVKGMAGELFF. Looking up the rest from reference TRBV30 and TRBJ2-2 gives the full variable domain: SQTIHQWPATLVQPVGSPLSLECTVEGTSNPNLYWYRQAAGRGLQLLFYSVGIGQISSEVPQNLSASRPQDRQFILSSKKLLLSDSGFYLCAWSVKGMAGELFFGEGSRLTVL.

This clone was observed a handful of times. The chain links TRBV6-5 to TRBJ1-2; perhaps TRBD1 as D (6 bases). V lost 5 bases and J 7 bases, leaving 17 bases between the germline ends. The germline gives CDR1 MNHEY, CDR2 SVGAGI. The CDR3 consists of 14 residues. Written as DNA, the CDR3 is TGTGCCAGCAGTACCTCCCCAGGGGAACGTGGCTACACCTTC. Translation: CASSTSPGERGYTF.

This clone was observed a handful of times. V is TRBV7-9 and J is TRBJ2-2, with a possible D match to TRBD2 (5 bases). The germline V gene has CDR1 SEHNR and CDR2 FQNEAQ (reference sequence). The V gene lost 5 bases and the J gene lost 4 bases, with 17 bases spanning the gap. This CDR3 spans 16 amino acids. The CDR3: CASSRRLGRTTGELFF. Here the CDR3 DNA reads TGTGCCAGCAGCCGGAGGCTAGGGCGTACCACCGGGGAGCTGTTTTTT.

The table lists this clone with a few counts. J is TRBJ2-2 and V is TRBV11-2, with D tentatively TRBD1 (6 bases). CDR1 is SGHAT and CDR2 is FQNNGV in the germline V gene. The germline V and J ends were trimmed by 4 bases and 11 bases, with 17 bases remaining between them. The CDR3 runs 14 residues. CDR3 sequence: CASSSQTGYAELFF. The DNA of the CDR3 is TGTGCCAGCAGCTCCCAGACAGGTTACGCCGAGCTGTTTTTT.

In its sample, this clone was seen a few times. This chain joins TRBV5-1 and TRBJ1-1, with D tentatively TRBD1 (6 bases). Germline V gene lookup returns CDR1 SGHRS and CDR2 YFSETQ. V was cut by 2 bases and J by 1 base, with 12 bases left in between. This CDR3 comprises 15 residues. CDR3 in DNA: TGCGCCAGCAGCTTTTCTCCAGGGGCGAACACTGAAGCTTTCTTT. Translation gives CASSFSPGANTEAFF.

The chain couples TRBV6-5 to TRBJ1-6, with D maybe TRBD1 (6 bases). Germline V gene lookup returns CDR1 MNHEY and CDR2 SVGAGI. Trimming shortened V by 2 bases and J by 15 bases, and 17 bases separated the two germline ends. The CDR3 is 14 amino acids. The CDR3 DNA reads TGTGCCAGCAGTTACGTGGGGGCGGGTGCGGACCTCCACTTT. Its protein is CASSYVGAGADLHF.

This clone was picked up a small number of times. The CDR3 nucleotides read TGTGCCAGCAGCTCCCTAGCGGGTCCAGATACGCAGTATTTT. Amino acids: CASSSLAGPDTQYF. This rearrangement joins TRBV7-2 to TRBJ2-3, with 8 nucleotides matching TRBD2. Germline CDR1 SGHTA, CDR2 FQGNSA. With V trimmed by 4 bases and J by 4 bases, 4 bases remained unmatched. This CDR3 region has 14 residues.

The CDR3 sequence is CASQTPEAGGVDTQYF. The CDR3 DNA follows: TGTGCCAGTCAAACTCCAGAAGCGGGGGGAGTAGATACGCAGTATTTT. This sequence joins TRBV14 and TRBJ2-3; 9 positions agree with TRBD2. The CDR3 has 16 amino acids. The V gene end was trimmed by 9 bases and the J gene end by 5 bases; junction bases not matched to a gene: 15. Germline assignment: CDR1 SGHDN and CDR2 FVKESK.

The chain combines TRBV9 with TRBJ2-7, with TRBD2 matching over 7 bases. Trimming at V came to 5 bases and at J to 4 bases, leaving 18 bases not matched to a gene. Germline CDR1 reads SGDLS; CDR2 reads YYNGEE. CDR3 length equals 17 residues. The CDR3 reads CASSRGPSTAGPYEQYF. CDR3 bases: TGTGCCAGCAGTCGCGGGCCCTCCACAGCGGGACCATACGAGCAGTACTTC.

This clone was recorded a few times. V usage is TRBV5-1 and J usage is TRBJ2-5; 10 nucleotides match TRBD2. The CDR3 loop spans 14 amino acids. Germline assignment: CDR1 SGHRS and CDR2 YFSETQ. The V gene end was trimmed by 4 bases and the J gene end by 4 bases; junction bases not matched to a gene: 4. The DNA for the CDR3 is TGCGCCAGCAGCGTGAGCGGGGGGGGAGAGACCCAGTACTTC. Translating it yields CASSVSGGGETQYF.

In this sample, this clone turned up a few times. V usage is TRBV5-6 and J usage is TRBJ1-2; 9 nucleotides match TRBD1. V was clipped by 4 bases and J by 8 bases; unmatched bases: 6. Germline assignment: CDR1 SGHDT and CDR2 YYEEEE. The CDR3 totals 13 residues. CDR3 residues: CASSLFTGGGYTF. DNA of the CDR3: TGTGCCAGCAGCCTATTCACAGGGGGCGGCTACACCTTC.

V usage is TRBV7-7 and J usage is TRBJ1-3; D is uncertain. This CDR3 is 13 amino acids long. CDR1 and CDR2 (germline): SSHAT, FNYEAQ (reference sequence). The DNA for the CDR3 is TGTGCTAGCTGGCGGGGTTTACGAAACACCATATATTTT. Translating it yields CASWRGLRNTIYF.

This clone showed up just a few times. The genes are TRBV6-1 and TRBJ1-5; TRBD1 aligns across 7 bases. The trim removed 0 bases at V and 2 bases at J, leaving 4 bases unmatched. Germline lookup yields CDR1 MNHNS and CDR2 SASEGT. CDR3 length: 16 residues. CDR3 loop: CASSEARGPGNQPQHF. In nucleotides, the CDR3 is TGTGCCAGCAGTGAAGCGAGGGGGCCTGGCAATCAGCCCCAGCATTTT.

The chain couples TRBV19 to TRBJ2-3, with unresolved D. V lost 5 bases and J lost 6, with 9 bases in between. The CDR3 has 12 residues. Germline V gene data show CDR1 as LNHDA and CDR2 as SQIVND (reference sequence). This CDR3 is CASSVFGDTQYF. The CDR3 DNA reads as TGTGCCAGTAGTGTTTTCGGGGATACGCAGTATTTT.

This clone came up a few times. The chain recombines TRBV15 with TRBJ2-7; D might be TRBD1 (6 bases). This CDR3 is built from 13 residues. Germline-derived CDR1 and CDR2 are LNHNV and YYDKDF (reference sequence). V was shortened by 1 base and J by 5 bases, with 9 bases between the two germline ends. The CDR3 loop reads CATSRGGLNEQYF. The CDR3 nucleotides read TGTGCCACCAGCAGAGGGGGGCTTAACGAGCAGTACTTC.

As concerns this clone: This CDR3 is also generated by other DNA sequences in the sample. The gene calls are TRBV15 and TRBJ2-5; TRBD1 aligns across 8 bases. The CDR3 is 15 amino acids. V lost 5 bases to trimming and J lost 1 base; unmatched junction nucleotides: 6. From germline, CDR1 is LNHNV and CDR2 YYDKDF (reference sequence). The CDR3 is CATSGGQGPQETQYF. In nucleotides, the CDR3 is TGTGCCACCAGCGGCGGACAGGGCCCCCAAGAGACCCAGTACTTC.

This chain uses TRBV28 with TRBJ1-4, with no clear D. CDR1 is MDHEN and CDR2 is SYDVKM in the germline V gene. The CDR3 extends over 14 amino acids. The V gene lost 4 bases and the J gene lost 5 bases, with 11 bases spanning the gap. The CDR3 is CASSSPTVNEKLFF. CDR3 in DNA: TGTGCCAGCAGTTCTCCGACTGTAAATGAAAAACTGTTTTTT.